This TCR beta chain came from a study of blood T cell repertoires in COVID-19. The CDR3 covers 15 residues. V was clipped by 3 bases and J by 5 bases; unmatched bases: 7. Germline CDR1 reads LNHNV; CDR2 reads YYDKDF (reference sequence). The repertoire was sequenced with immunoSEQ multiplex PCR; TCRdb's copy has only in-frame clones and lacks some. This sample carries about 200,000 clones, around three quarters of them seen once, and the ten largest clones take approximately 6%. Material for sequencing was peripheral blood. The clonotype originates from a woman in her seventies with acute or convalescent COVID-19. The rearrangement links TRBV15 to TRBJ2-5; TRBD1 matches at 9 bases. In DNA form, the CDR3 reads TGTGCCACCAGCAGCGGACAGGGGTGGGACGAGACCCAGTACTTC. This codes for CATSSGQGWDETQYF.